These T cell receptor beta chains were read from a single sample in a study of beta chain features in type 1 diabetes. Assay: immunoSEQ multiplex PCR; the TCRdb copy retains only in-frame clones and omits some. The sample records 900,000 or so clones, around a sixth being singletons. Sample: naive CD4+ T cells from blood. Source of these receptors: a woman aged 18-30 years in good health. Both conserved end residues are part of each CDR3.

v_call,j_call,cdr3_aa
TRBV25-1,TRBJ2-1,CASSDGQGIYEQFF
TRBV27,TRBJ2-1,CASSETKLGLSYNEQFF
TRBV9,TRBJ2-1,CASSVAGLAWNEQFF
TRBV5-1,TRBJ2-3,CASSRDGAGTTDTQYF
TRBV9,TRBJ1-3,CASSVTGDSGNTIYF
TRBV4-3,TRBJ2-1,CASSLQGFQYNEQFF
TRBV10-3,TRBJ2-3,CAIKRDRGTDTQYF
TRBV10-2,TRBJ2-5,CASRLGGQETQYF
TRBV28,TRBJ2-3,CASSPRTTPDTQYF
TRBV9,TRBJ2-1,CASSVVPGGSYNEQFF
TRBV14,TRBJ2-5,CASSQEIGSGSRETQYF
TRBV10-3,TRBJ2-1,CAISDLGAGVNNEQFF
TRBV7-2,TRBJ2-6,CASSLGGANVLTF
TRBV6-6,TRBJ2-7,CASSVSRDTYEQYF
TRBV4-1,TRBJ2-5,CASSQQGQETQYF
TRBV29-1,TRBJ2-7,CSVEGMGPGTLGEQYF
TRBV4-3,TRBJ1-1,CASSQGSGGRVGNTEAFF
TRBV18,TRBJ2-5,CASSPQQGGQETQYF
TRBV9,TRBJ1-4,CASSGIGPPEKLFF
TRBV5-6,TRBJ2-5,CASSRLTALGITQYF
TRBV25-1,TRBJ2-5,CASSADSGKTQYF
TRBV7-2,TRBJ2-7,CASSLTGPTYEQYF
TRBV7-9,TRBJ2-2,CASTKARQGPGELFF
TRBV2,TRBJ1-2,CASREPHLNYGYTF
TRBV29-1,TRBJ1-1,CSAGGLNTEAFF
TRBV20-1,TRBJ1-4,CSVGFSEKLFF
TRBV29-1,TRBJ2-5,CSVATGPAETQYF
TRBV6-5,TRBJ2-1,CASRPVREGTNEEFF
TRBV10-3,.,CAIWGGNSYEQYF
TRBV9,TRBJ1-2,CASSVQGNYGYTF
TRBV29-1,TRBJ1-1,CSVDVIHLNTEAFF
TRBV4-2,TRBJ2-2,CASSQYAGTSITGELFF
TRBV7-3,TRBJ2-2,CASSLTSGSNTGELFF
TRBV6-1,TRBJ2-7,CASSEAGQGTYEQYF
TRBV11-2,TRBJ2-1,CASSFAGFSYNEQFF
TRBV6-5,TRBJ1-4,CASSSDRVEVKLFF
TRBV7-2,TRBJ2-7,CASSLVGDYEQYF
TRBV7-2,TRBJ2-7,CASSVNPTPYEQYF
TRBV21-1,TRBJ2-3,CASSNLLANKSTDTQYF
TRBV18,TRBJ2-3,CASSLDREADTQYF
TRBV2,TRBJ1-5,CASSSDSSNQPQHF
TRBV4-2,TRBJ2-1,CASSQVAVGTSGTYEQFF
TRBV2,TRBJ1-4,CASRGTWGNEKLFF
TRBV5-1,TRBJ1-1,CASSSATGGNEAFF
TRBV7-9,TRBJ2-1,CASNNPASARGEQFF
TRBV5-1,TRBJ2-7,CASSRFSPGTSMHEQYF
TRBV20-1,TRBJ2-1,CSASRDNEQFF
TRBV28,TRBJ2-5,CASQGFLIGSMPQETQYF
TRBV5-6,TRBJ2-7,CASSFGRRYEQYF
TRBV6-5,TRBJ2-7,CASRKNRGLYEQYF
TRBV6-5,TRBJ2-1,CASSPRRTNEQFF
TRBV4-3,TRBJ2-1,CASSQVWTSGSYNEQFF
TRBV28,TRBJ2-7,CASSFGSYEQYF
TRBV6-5,TRBJ2-7,CASSRRGLAGDEQYF
TRBV7-9,TRBJ2-4,CASSPGTSGSWDIQYF
TRBV19,TRBJ1-5,CASSIRGQGNQPQHF
TRBV6-5,TRBJ2-1,CASRDLTNEQFF
TRBV28,TRBJ2-7,CASSGSGLRSSYEQYF
TRBV5-1,TRBJ1-2,CASTPEGGSYGYTF
TRBV6-5,TRBJ2-7,CASSYSMAGPTYEQYF